This TCR beta chain originates from a study of molecular identifiers for immune sequencing clone quantification. The authors built bulk TCR libraries by previously described methods with listed TCR primers. TCRdb re-analysed the PCR reads in MiXCR, keeping a single row per CDR3 protein. Of 550,000 to 750,000 distinct CDR3 sequences in the sample, about 20% were seen once. Study results and limitations: Spiked-in Jurkat TCR RNA corresponding to one cell was reported as detectable against over 900,000 naive cells.

For this clonotype: Its antigen is still unknown.

Naive CD8 libraries came from around 18,000 to 910,000 sorted cells with 10%, 30% or 50% RNA. Naive CD8 T cells underwent sorting with the CD8+CD4-CCR7+CD45RA+ definition. This receptor was taken from a human donor in good health. Some libraries in this study had Jurkat cell RNA spiked in. The sequencing sample was made of naive CD8+ T cells from blood, with Jurkat cell RNA spiked in. Indicated subset: FACS-sorted CD8+CD4-CCR7+CD45RA+ naive T cells.

CDR3 DNA sequence: TGTGCCTGGCTCCAAACCGGGACAGTGAGCTATGGCTACACCTTC. Encoded protein: CAWLQTGTVSYGYTF. The chain combines TRBV30 with TRBJ1-2, with 7 bases identical to TRBD1. The CDR3 loop spans 15 amino acids. The trim removed 5 bases at V and 4 bases at J, leaving 13 bases unmatched. The germline CDR1 and CDR2 sequences are GTSNPN and SVGIG (reference sequence).